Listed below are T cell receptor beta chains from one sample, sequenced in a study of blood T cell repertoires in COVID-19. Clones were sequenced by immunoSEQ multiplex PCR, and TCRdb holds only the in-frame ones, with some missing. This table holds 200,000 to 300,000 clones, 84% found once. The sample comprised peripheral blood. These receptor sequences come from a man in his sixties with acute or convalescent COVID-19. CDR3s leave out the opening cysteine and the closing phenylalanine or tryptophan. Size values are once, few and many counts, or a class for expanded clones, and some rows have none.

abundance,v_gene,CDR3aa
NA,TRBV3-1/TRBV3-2,ASSDRGRGNTGELF
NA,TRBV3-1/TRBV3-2,ASSQDWQGSEQY
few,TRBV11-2,ASSSRLAGGQETQY
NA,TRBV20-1,SASRGQGANQPQH
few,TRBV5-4,ASSLGADTGELF
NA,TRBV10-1,ASSESRADGYT
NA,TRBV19,ASSTSWSSYEQY
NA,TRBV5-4,ASSGAPSGGQETQY
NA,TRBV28,ASSFGGTQPQH
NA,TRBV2,ASSGASGSNAYGYT
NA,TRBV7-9,ASSSPPGRDTEAF
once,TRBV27,ASKPGTSAYNEQF
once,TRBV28,ASGLYGGDEKLF
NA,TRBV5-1,ASSLGQGGTGELF
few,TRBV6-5,ASSYSPDMNTEAF
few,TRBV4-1,ASSQESGGGSEKLF
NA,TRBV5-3,ARRRKLPGQGMTGELF
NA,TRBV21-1,ASSNRTVCEKLF
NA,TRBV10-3,AIRRQADQPQH
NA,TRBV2,ASSGRDRAANSPLH
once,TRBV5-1,ASRQAGTENTEAF
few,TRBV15,ATSRETSGTGGSQY
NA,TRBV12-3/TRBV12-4,ASNLQGARGYT
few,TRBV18,ASSLSPNQGHSGEAF
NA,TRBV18,ASSPRDSYEQY
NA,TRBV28,ASKPDRINQPQH
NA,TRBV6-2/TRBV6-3,ASSPTGDHGYT